A selection of T cell receptor beta chains follows, all from one sample in a study of OX40 agonist ivuxolimab in advanced cancers. The protocol was immunoSEQ multiplex PCR, while the TCRdb copy is restricted to in-frame clones and leaves out a portion. The data contain about 120,000 clones, roughly nine tenths of them singletons. The specimen comprised CD4+ or CD8+ T cells sorted from blood, sampled in a trial of the OX40 agonist ivuxolimab. These receptors were collected from an adult with an advanced solid tumor such as melanoma, head and neck, liver or kidney cancer. Both conserved end residues are part of each CDR3. Fields, in order: CDR3 length, clone size, J gene, V gene, D gene, CDR3 protein, CDR3 DNA. The D gene is left open where the match is weak. Where a row states a size, it is once, few, many or the class of an expanded clone; other rows omit it.

cdr3_length: 12
clone_size: .
j_call: TRBJ2-5
v_call: TRBV29-1
d_call: .
cdr3_aa: CSVEAVAETQYF
cdr3_nt: TGCAGCGTGGAGGCAGTCGCAGAGACCCAGTACTTC

cdr3_length: 15
clone_size: .
j_call: TRBJ2-7
v_call: TRBV9
d_call: .
cdr3_aa: CASSERTEEPYEQYF
cdr3_nt: TGTGCCAGCAGCGAACGGACGGAAGAACCCTACGAGCAGTACTTC

cdr3_length: 19
clone_size: .
j_call: TRBJ2-2
v_call: TRBV27
d_call: TRBD2
cdr3_aa: CAIQGPQEAGGADTGELFF
cdr3_nt: TGTGCCATTCAGGGCCCTCAGGAAGCGGGGGGGGCGGACACCGGGGAGCTGTTTTTT

cdr3_length: 16
clone_size: .
j_call: TRBJ2-5
v_call: TRBV7-7
d_call: TRBD1
cdr3_aa: CASSLGAGGARETQYF
cdr3_nt: TGTGCCAGCAGCTTAGGGGCAGGGGGTGCGCGAGAGACCCAGTACTTC

cdr3_length: 15
clone_size: once
j_call: TRBJ2-1
v_call: TRBV15
d_call: .
cdr3_aa: CATSRAPTGLDEQFF
cdr3_nt: TGTGCCACCAGCAGAGCACCTACAGGGTTGGATGAGCAGTTCTTC

cdr3_length: 14
clone_size: .
j_call: TRBJ1-2
v_call: TRBV11-2
d_call: .
cdr3_aa: CAGGAGAANYGYTF
cdr3_nt: TGTGCCGGGGGGGCAGGGGCTGCTAACTATGGCTACACCTTC

cdr3_length: 16
clone_size: .
j_call: TRBJ2-2
v_call: TRBV28
d_call: TRBD2
cdr3_aa: CASSSPGGANTGELFF
cdr3_nt: TGTGCCAGCAGTTCCCCGGGGGGGGCGAACACCGGGGAGCTGTTTTTT

cdr3_length: 10
clone_size: .
j_call: TRBJ2-5
v_call: TRBV27
d_call: .
cdr3_aa: CASSPRTQYF
cdr3_nt: TGTGCCAGCAGTCCAAGGACCCAGTACTTC

cdr3_length: 10
clone_size: .
j_call: TRBJ2-3
v_call: TRBV20-1
d_call: .
cdr3_aa: CSAGADTQYF
cdr3_nt: TGCAGTGCTGGGGCAGATACGCAGTATTTT

cdr3_length: 15
clone_size: .
j_call: TRBJ2-5
v_call: TRBV14
d_call: .
cdr3_aa: CASSQGGGVAETQYF
cdr3_nt: TGTGCCAGCAGCCAAGGAGGAGGAGTGGCAGAGACCCAGTACTTC

cdr3_length: 15
clone_size: .
j_call: TRBJ1-4
v_call: TRBV7-2
d_call: .
cdr3_aa: CASSLAGIVREKLFF
cdr3_nt: TGTGCCAGCAGCTTAGCGGGCATTGTGCGTGAAAAACTGTTTTTT

cdr3_length: 14
clone_size: .
j_call: TRBJ2-7
v_call: TRBV10-1
d_call: .
cdr3_aa: CASRPRDVTYEQYF
cdr3_nt: TGCGCCAGCAGGCCCCGGGACGTAACCTACGAGCAGTACTTC

cdr3_length: 14
clone_size: few
j_call: TRBJ1-5
v_call: TRBV30
d_call: .
cdr3_aa: CAWTREGLTQPQHF
cdr3_nt: TGTGCCTGGACCCGAGAGGGGCTTACTCAGCCCCAGCATTTT

cdr3_length: 14
clone_size: .
j_call: TRBJ1-1
v_call: TRBV19
d_call: .
cdr3_aa: CASSLGEANTEAFF
cdr3_nt: TGTGCCAGTAGTCTCGGTGAAGCAAACACTGAAGCTTTCTTT

cdr3_length: 14
clone_size: .
j_call: TRBJ2-7
v_call: TRBV5-1
d_call: .
cdr3_aa: CASSMHRDTYEQYF
cdr3_nt: TGCGCCAGCAGCATGCACCGGGACACCTACGAGCAGTACTTC

cdr3_length: 13
clone_size: .
j_call: TRBJ2-2
v_call: TRBV7-2
d_call: .
cdr3_aa: CASTRSNTGELFF
cdr3_nt: TGTGCCAGCACCAGGTCGAACACCGGGGAGCTGTTTTTT

cdr3_length: 15
clone_size: .
j_call: TRBJ2-1
v_call: TRBV5-4
d_call: TRBD1
cdr3_aa: CASSLAQGARNEQFF
cdr3_nt: TGTGCCAGCAGCTTGGCACAGGGGGCGCGGAATGAGCAGTTCTTC

cdr3_length: 11
clone_size: .
j_call: TRBJ2-1
v_call: TRBV19
d_call: .
cdr3_aa: CASRVGGEQFF
cdr3_nt: TGTGCCAGTAGGGTGGGCGGGGAGCAGTTCTTC

cdr3_length: 15
clone_size: .
j_call: TRBJ2-7
v_call: TRBV7-2
d_call: TRBD1
cdr3_aa: CASSPMTGDGNEQYF
cdr3_nt: TGTGCCAGCAGCCCGATGACAGGGGACGGCAACGAGCAGTACTTC

cdr3_length: 16
clone_size: .
j_call: TRBJ1-1
v_call: TRBV14
d_call: .
cdr3_aa: CASSQDMAGRRTEAFF
cdr3_nt: TGTGCCAGCAGCCAAGATATGGCAGGGAGGCGCACTGAAGCTTTCTTT

cdr3_length: 14
clone_size: .
j_call: TRBJ2-1
v_call: TRBV10-1
d_call: .
cdr3_aa: CASSGGSPNNEQFF
cdr3_nt: TGCGCCAGCAGTGGAGGCTCCCCGAACAATGAGCAGTTCTTC

cdr3_length: 13
clone_size: .
j_call: TRBJ1-5
v_call: TRBV28
d_call: TRBD1
cdr3_aa: CASSWTGPQPQHF
cdr3_nt: TGTGCCAGCAGTTGGACAGGACCCCAGCCCCAGCATTTT

cdr3_length: 16
clone_size: .
j_call: TRBJ2-1
v_call: TRBV28
d_call: TRBD1
cdr3_aa: CASSLGGRGSYNEQFF
cdr3_nt: TGTGCCAGCAGTTTAGGAGGCAGGGGGTCCTACAATGAGCAGTTCTTC

cdr3_length: 16
clone_size: .
j_call: TRBJ1-2
v_call: TRBV27
d_call: .
cdr3_aa: CASKDTGRSGDYGYTF
cdr3_nt: TGTGCCAGCAAGGACACAGGGCGATCAGGGGACTATGGCTACACCTTC

cdr3_length: 17
clone_size: .
j_call: TRBJ2-6
v_call: TRBV5-6
d_call: .
cdr3_aa: CASSLGVPSSGANVLTF
cdr3_nt: TGTGCCAGCAGCTTGGGGGTCCCTAGCTCTGGAGCCAACGTCCTGACTTTC

cdr3_length: 13
clone_size: .
j_call: TRBJ2-3
v_call: TRBV30
d_call: .
cdr3_aa: CAWSPGDTDTQYF
cdr3_nt: TGTGCCTGGTCCCCCGGGGACACAGATACGCAGTATTTT

cdr3_length: 15
clone_size: .
j_call: TRBJ1-4
v_call: TRBV7-9
d_call: .
cdr3_aa: CASSLGDIPSEKLFF
cdr3_nt: TGTGCCAGCAGCTTAGGGGACATCCCGTCTGAAAAACTGTTTTTT

cdr3_length: 18
clone_size: .
j_call: TRBJ1-4
v_call: TRBV5-1
d_call: .
cdr3_aa: CASSLGTDWGPTNEKLFF
cdr3_nt: TGCGCCAGCAGCTTGGGTACCGACTGGGGGCCGACTAATGAAAAACTGTTTTTT

cdr3_length: 13
clone_size: once
j_call: TRBJ1-1
v_call: TRBV6-5
d_call: .
cdr3_aa: CASSYPGNTEAFF
cdr3_nt: TGTGCCAGCAGTTACCCAGGTAACACTGAAGCTTTCTTT

cdr3_length: 16
clone_size: .
j_call: TRBJ2-5
v_call: TRBV11-3
d_call: TRBD2
cdr3_aa: CASSHHLAGDKETQYF
cdr3_nt: TGTGCCAGCAGCCATCATCTGGCGGGGGATAAAGAGACCCAGTACTTC

cdr3_length: 14
clone_size: .
j_call: TRBJ1-1
v_call: TRBV11-2
d_call: .
cdr3_aa: CASRRGWKDTEAFF
cdr3_nt: TGTGCCAGCAGAAGAGGGTGGAAGGACACTGAAGCTTTCTTT

cdr3_length: 17
clone_size: .
j_call: TRBJ1-6
v_call: TRBV7-2
d_call: .
cdr3_aa: CASSLEGGWDPNSPLHF
cdr3_nt: TGTGCCAGCAGCTTAGAAGGGGGGTGGGACCCGAATTCACCCCTCCACTTT

cdr3_length: 13
clone_size: .
j_call: TRBJ2-7
v_call: TRBV6-5
d_call: .
cdr3_aa: CASSYRSGMEQYF
cdr3_nt: TGTGCCAGCAGTTATCGCTCCGGGATGGAGCAGTACTTC

cdr3_length: 16
clone_size: .
j_call: TRBJ2-3
v_call: TRBV12-1
d_call: .
cdr3_aa: CASSPRDRSSTDTQYF
cdr3_nt: TGTGCCAGCAGCCCACGGGACAGATCTAGCACAGATACGCAGTATTTT

cdr3_length: 15
clone_size: .
j_call: TRBJ2-5
v_call: TRBV4-3
d_call: TRBD2
cdr3_aa: CASSRGLAFQETQYF
cdr3_nt: TGCGCCAGCAGCCGAGGACTAGCTTTCCAAGAGACCCAGTACTTC